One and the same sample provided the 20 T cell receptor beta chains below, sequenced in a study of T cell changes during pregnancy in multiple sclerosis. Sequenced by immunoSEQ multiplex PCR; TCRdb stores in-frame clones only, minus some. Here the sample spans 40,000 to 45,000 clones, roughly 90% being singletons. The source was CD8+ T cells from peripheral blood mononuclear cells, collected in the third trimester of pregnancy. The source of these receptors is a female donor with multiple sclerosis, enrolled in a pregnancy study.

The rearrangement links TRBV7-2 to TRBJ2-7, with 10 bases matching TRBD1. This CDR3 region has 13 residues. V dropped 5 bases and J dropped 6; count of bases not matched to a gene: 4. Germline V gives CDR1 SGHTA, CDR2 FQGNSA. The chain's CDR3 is CASSPGTGAEQYF. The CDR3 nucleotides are TGTGCCAGCAGCCCCGGGACAGGGGCCGAGCAGTACTTC.

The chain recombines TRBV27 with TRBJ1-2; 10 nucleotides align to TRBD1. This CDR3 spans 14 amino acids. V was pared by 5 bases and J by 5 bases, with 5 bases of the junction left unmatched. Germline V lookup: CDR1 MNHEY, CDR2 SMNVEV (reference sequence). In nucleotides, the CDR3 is TGTGCCAGCAGTCCCCCGGGACAGGGGTATGGCTACACCTTC. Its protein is CASSPPGQGYGYTF.

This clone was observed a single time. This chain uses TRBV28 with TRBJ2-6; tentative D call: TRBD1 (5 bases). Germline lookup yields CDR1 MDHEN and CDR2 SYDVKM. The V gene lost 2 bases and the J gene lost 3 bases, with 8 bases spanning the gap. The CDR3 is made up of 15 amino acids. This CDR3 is CASSLTQGGANVLTF. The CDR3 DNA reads TGTGCCAGCAGTTTAACCCAGGGTGGGGCCAACGTCCTGACTTTC.

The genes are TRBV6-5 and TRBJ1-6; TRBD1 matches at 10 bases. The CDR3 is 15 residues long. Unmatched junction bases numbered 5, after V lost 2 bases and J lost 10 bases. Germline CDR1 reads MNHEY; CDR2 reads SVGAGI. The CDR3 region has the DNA TGTGCCAGCAGTTACGAGGACAGGGGGAACTCACCCCTCCACTTT. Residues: CASSYEDRGNSPLHF.

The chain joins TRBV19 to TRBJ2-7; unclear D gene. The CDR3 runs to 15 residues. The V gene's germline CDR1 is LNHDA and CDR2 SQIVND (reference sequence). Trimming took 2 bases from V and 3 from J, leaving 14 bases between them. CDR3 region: CASSISATSYYEQYF. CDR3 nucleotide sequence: TGTGCCAGTAGTATAAGTGCGACTTCCTACTACGAGCAGTACTTC.

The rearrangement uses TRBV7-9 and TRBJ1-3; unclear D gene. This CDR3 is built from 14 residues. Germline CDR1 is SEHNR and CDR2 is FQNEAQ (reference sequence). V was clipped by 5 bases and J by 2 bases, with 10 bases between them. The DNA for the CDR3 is TGTGCCAGCAGCCCCCCGGGTCCTGGAAACACCATATATTTT. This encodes CASSPPGPGNTIYF.

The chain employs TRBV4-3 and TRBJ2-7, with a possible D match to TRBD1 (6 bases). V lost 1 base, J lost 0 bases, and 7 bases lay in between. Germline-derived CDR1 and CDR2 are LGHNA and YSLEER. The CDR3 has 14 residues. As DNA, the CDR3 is TGCGCCAGCAGCCAAGGGACAGCCTCCTACGAGCAGTACTTC. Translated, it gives CASSQGTASYEQYF.

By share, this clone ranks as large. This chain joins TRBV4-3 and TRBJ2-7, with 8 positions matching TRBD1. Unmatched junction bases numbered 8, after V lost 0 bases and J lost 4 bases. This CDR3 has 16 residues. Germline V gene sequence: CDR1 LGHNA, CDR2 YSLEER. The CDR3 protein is CASSQDEGTGGYEQYF. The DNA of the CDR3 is TGCGCCAGCAGCCAAGATGAGGGGACAGGAGGATACGAGCAGTACTTC.

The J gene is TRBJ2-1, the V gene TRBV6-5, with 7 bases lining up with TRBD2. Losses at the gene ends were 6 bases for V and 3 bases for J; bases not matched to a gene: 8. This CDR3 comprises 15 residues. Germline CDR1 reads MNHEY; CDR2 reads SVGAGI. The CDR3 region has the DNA TGTGCCAGCAGACCGCTAGCGGCCCTCTACAATGAGCAGTTCTTC. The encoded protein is CASRPLAALYNEQFF.

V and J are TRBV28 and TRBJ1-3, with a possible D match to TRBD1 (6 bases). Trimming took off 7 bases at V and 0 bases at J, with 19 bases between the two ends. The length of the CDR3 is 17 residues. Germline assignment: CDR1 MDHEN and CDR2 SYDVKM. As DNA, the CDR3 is TGTGCCAGCAAACGGGGGGCAGGGGACCTCTCTGGAAACACCATATATTTT. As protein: CASKRGAGDLSGNTIYF.

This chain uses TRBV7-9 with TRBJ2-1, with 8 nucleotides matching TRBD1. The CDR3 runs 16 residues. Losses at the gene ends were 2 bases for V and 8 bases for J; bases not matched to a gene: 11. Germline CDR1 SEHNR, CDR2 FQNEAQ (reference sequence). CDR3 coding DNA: TGTGCCAGCAGCTTATATGGGACAGGTAGGCAAGATGAGCAGTTCTTC. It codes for CASSLYGTGRQDEQFF.

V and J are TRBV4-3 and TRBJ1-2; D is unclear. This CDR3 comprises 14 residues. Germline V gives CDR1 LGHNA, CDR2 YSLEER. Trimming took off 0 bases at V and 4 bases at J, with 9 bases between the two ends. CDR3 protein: CASSQETRGYGYTF. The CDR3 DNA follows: TGCGCCAGCAGCCAAGAAACCCGAGGCTATGGCTACACCTTC.

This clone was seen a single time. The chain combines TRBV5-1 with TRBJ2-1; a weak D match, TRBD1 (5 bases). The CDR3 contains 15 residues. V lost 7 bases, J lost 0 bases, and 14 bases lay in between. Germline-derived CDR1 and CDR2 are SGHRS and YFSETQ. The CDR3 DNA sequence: TGCGCCAGCCTCTTGACAGATTTCTCCTACAATGAGCAGTTCTTC. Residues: CASLLTDFSYNEQFF.

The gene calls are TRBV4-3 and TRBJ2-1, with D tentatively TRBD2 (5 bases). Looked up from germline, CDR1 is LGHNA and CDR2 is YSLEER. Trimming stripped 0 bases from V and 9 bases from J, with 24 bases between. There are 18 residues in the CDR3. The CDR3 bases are TGCGCCAGCAGCCAAGACACCCCAGCCCCGGGTTCGGGGAGTGAGCAGTTCTTC. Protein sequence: CASSQDTPAPGSGSEQFF.

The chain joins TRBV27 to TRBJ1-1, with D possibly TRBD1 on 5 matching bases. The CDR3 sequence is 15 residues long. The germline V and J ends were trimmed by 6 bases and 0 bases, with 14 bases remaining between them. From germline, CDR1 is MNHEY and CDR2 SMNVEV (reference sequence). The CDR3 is CASRANRQLNTEAFF. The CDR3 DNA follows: TGTGCCAGCAGGGCTAATAGACAGTTGAACACTGAAGCTTTCTTT.

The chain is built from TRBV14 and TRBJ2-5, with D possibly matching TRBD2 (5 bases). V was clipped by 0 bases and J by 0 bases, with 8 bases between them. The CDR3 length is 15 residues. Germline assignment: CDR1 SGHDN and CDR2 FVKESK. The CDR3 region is CASSQDWRDQETQYF. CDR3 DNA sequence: TGTGCCAGCAGCCAAGATTGGCGGGACCAAGAGACCCAGTACTTC. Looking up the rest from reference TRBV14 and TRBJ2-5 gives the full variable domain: EAGVTQFPSHSVIEKGQTVTLRCDPISGHDNLYWYRRVMGKEIKFLLHFVKESKQDESGMPNNRFLAERTGGTYSTLKVQPAELEDSGVYFCASSQDWRDQETQYFGPGTRLLVL.

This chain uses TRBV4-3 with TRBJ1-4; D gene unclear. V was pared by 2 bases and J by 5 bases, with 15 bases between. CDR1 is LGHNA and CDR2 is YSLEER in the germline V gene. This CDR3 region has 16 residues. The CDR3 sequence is CASSQHTGKVNEKLFF. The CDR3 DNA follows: TGCGCCAGCAGCCAACACACCGGGAAGGTCAATGAAAAACTGTTTTTT.

As DNA, the CDR3 is TGTGCCAGCAGTGAAGCTGGGGCGTTGAACACTGAAGCTTTCTTT. Translating gives CASSEAGALNTEAFF. The chain links TRBV6-1 to TRBJ1-1, with D possibly matching TRBD1 (5 bases). There are 15 residues in the CDR3. Germline values: CDR1 MNHNS, CDR2 SASEGT. V lost 0 bases and J 0 bases, leaving 8 bases between the germline ends.

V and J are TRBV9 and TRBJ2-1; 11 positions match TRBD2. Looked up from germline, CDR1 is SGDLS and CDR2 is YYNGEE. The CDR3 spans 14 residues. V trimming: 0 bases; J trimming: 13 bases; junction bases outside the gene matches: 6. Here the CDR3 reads CASSVGLAGGFQFF. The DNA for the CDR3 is TGTGCCAGCAGCGTAGGTCTAGCGGGAGGTTTTCAGTTCTTC. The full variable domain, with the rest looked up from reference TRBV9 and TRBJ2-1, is DSGVTQTPKHLITATGQRVTLRCSPRSGDLSVYWYQQSLDQGLQFLIQYYNGEERAKGNILERFSAQQFPDLHSELNLSSLELGDSALYFCASSVGLAGGFQFFGPGTRLTVL.

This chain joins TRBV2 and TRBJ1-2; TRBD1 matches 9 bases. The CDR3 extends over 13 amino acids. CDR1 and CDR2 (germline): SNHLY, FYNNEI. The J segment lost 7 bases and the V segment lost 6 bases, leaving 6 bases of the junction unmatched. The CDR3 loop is CASREQGAGGYTF. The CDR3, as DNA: TGTGCCAGCAGGGAACAGGGGGCGGGTGGCTACACCTTC.